This TCR beta chain comes out of a study of cytomegalovirus exposure and HLA in healthy donors. This clone has only a few counts. 60 Vbeta and 13 Jbeta primers were used in PCR. Profiled with immunoSEQ multiplex PCR; TCRdb holds only in-frame clones, not every one. The data contain 150,000 to 200,000 clones, around 81% of them singletons. CDR1 is MGHRA and CDR2 is YSYEKL in the germline V gene. Trimming took 3 bases from V and 0 from J, leaving 13 bases between them. The CDR3 consists of 16 residues. The sample consisted of PBMCs. The clonotype originates from a woman between 50 and 59 years old in good health and CMV-seronegative. This chain links TRBV4-1 with TRBJ2-3; D is possibly TRBD2 (5 bases). The CDR3 DNA sequence: TGCGCCAGCAGCCACCCCCTAGCTTCCAGCACAGATACGCAGTATTTT. Amino acid sequence: CASSHPLASSTDTQYF.